The text below deals with one T cell receptor beta chain. There are 19 residues in the CDR3. Germline trimming cut 5 bases from V and 1 base from J; bases unmatched to any gene: 22. The germline V gene has CDR1 GTSNPN and CDR2 SVGIG (reference sequence). Under the authors' procedure: The authors estimated nucleated cell counts from reference gene primer amplification. Sequencing was performed with immunoSEQ multiplex PCR; in TCRdb, only in-frame clones are kept and a portion is missing. The V and J calls and clone size come from that table; D and trimming were worked out from the DNA. Here the sample spans about 190,000 clones, about nine tenths being singletons. This entry is derived from a study of blood T cell repertoires in COVID-19. Overall study: Specimens from acute and convalescent COVID-19 originated in the United States, Italy and Spain. T cells, B-cell-depleted T cells, or PBMCs provided the cDNA or gDNA that served as material.

This sequence originates from a man between 35 and 55 years old with acute or convalescent COVID-19. The chain has TRBV30 and TRBJ1-1; 7 bases are shared with TRBD1. The sample comprised peripheral blood. DNA for the CDR3: TGTGCCTGGGGCATTCTTACCGGGACAGCTACTTCATGGAACACTGAAGCTTTCTTT. It codes for CAWGILTGTATSWNTEAFF.